This TCR beta chain is drawn from a study of blood T cell repertoires in COVID-19. Whole-study context: T cells, B-cell-depleted T cells, or PBMCs supplied cDNA or gDNA.

In the authors' workflow: From reference gene primer amplification, estimates of nucleated cell counts were derived. The assay was immunoSEQ multiplex PCR, and TCRdb's table has in-frame clones only and misses some. That table furnishes V, J and clone size, whereas the DNA furnished D and trimming. This table has tens of thousands of clones, around 80% appearing once. Seattle patient enrollment occurred during active infection, with longitudinal follow-up thereafter. This clone came up a few times. Germline CDR1 LNHNV, CDR2 YYDKDF (reference sequence). The CDR3 runs 14 residues. V was cut by 0 bases and J by 5 bases, with 7 bases left in between.

What was sequenced was peripheral blood. V gene TRBV15 combines with J gene TRBJ2-2; D uncertain. The sequence came from a man between 60 and 70 years old with COVID-19, enrolled during active disease. The CDR3, as DNA: TGTGCCACCAGCAGAGATCATCGGACCGGGGAGCTGTTTTTT. It translates to CATSRDHRTGELFF.